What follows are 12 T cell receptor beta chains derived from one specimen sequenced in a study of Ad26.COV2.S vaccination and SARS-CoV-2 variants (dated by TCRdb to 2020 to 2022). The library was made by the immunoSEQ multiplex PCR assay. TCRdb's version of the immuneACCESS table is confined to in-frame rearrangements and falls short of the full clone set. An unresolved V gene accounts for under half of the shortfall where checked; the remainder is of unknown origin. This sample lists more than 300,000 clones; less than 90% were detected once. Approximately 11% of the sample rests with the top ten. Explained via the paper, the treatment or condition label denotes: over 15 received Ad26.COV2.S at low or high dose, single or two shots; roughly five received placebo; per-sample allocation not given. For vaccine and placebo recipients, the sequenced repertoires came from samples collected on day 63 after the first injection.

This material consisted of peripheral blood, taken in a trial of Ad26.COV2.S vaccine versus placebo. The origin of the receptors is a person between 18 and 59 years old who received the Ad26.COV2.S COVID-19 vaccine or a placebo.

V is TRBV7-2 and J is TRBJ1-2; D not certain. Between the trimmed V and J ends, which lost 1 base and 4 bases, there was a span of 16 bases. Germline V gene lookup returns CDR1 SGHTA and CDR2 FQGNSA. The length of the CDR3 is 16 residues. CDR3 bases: TGTGCCAGCAGCTTAGTTCAGTCCGCTGCGCGCTATGGCTACACCTTC. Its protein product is CASSLVQSAARYGYTF.

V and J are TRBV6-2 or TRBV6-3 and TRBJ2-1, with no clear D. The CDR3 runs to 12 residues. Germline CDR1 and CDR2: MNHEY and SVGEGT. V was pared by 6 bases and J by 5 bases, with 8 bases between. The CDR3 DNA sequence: TGTGCCAGCAGCCGTCGTAACAATGAGCAGTTCTTC. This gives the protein CASSRRNNEQFF.

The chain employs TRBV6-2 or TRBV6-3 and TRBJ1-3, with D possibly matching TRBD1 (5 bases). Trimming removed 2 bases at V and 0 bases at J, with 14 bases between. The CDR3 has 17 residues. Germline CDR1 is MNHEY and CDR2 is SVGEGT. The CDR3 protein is CASSYNAGTDSGNTIYF. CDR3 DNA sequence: TGTGCCAGCAGTTACAACGCCGGGACGGACTCTGGAAACACCATATATTTT.

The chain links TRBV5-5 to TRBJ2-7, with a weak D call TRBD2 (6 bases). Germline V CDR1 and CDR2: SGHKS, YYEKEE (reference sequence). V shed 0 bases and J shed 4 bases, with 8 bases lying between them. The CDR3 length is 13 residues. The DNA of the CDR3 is TGTGCCAGCAGCTTGGACGGGACTTACGAGCAGTACTTC. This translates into CASSLDGTYEQYF.

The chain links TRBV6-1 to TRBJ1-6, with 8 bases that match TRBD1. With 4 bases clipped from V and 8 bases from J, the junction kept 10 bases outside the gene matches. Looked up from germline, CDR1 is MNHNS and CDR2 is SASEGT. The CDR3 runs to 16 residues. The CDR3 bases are TGTGCCAGCAGTGGCCCCGTCGGACAGGGAGATTCACCCCTCCACTTT. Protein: CASSGPVGQGDSPLHF.

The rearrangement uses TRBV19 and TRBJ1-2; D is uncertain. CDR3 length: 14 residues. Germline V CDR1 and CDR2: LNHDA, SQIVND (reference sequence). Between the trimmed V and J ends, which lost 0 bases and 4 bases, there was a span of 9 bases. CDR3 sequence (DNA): TGTGCCAGTAGTATAGAGGCCGGTAGCTATGGCTACACCTTC. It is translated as CASSIEAGSYGYTF.

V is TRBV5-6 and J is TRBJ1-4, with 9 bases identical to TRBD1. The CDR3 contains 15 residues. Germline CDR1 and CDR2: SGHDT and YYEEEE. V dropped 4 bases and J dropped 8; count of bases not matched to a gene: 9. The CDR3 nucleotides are TGTGCCAGCAGCCTTTTACAGGGGGCGGGAGAAAAACTGTTTTTT. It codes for CASSLLQGAGEKLFF.

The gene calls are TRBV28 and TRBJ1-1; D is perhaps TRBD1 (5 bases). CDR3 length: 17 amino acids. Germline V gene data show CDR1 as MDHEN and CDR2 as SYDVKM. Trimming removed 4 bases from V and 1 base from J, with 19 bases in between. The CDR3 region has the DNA TGTGCCAGCAGTTCACTCGGGACCCCACTCCGGAACACTGAAGCTTTCTTT. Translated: CASSSLGTPLRNTEAFF.

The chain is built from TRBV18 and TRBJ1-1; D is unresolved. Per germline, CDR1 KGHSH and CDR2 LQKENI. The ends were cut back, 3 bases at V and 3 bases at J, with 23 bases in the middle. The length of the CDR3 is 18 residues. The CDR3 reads CASSPLPTMQAQYTEAFF. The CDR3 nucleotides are TGTGCCAGCTCACCCCTCCCTACCATGCAGGCTCAATACACTGAAGCTTTCTTT.

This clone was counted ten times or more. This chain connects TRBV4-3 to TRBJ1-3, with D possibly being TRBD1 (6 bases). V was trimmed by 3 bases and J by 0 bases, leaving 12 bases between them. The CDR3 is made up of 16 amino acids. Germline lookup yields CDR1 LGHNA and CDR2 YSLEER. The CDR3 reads CASSQSRRGSGNTIYF. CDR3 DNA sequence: TGCGCCAGCAGCCAGTCTCGCAGGGGCTCTGGAAACACCATATATTTT.

CDR3 in DNA: TGTGCCAGCAGCCCGGGGGTCTCCACAGATACGCAGTATTTT. Its protein is CASSPGVSTDTQYF. This chain connects TRBV11-2 to TRBJ2-3; perhaps TRBD2 as D (6 bases). Germline V gene data show CDR1 as SGHAT and CDR2 as FQNNGV. V was shortened by 5 bases and J by 2 bases, with 11 bases between the two germline ends. The CDR3 is 14 amino acids.

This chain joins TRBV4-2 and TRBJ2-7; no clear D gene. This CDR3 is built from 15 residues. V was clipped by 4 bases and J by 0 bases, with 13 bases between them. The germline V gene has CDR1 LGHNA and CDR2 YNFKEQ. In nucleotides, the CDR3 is TGTGCCAGCAGCCCTAAAATGGGGAACTCCTACGAGCAGTACTTC. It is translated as CASSPKMGNSYEQYF.